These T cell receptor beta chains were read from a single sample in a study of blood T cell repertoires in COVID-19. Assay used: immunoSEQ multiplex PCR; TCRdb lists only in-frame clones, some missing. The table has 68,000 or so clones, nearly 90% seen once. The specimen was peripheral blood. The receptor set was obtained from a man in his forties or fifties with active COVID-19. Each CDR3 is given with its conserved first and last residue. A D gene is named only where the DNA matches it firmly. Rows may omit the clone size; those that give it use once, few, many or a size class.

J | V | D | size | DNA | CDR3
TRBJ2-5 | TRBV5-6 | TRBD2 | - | TGTGCCAGCAGCTCCCTAGCGGGGGCAGAAGAGACCCAGTACTTC | CASSSLAGAEETQYF
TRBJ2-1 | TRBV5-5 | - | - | TGTGCCACCGCCGGAGGGCCTAGCTCCTACAATGAGCAGTTCTTC | CATAGGPSSYNEQFF
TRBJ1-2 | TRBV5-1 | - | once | TGCGCCAGCAGTCGCGCCAGGAACTATGGCTACACCTTC | CASSRARNYGYTF
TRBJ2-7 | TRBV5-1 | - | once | TGCGCCAGCAGCTCCTGGACAGATTCCTACGAGCAGTACTTC | CASSSWTDSYEQYF
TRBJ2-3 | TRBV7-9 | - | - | TGTGCCAGCAGCTCCGCCGGGTTTACAGATACGCAGTATTTT | CASSSAGFTDTQYF
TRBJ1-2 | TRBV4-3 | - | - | TGCGCCAGCAGCCAGGACAACAGGGCTGCGGGTGGCTACACCTTC | CASSQDNRAAGGYTF
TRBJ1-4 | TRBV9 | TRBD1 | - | TGTGCCAGCAGCTTCACCGGGGACAGTCGAGAAAAACTGTTTTTT | CASSFTGDSREKLFF
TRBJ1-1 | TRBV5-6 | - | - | TGTGCCAGCAGCTTTTTTCGGGTTGGCACTGAAGCTTTCTTT | CASSFFRVGTEAFF
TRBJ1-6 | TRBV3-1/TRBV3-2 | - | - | TGTGCCAGCAGCCAAGATAATCCGGGGGAGAGCTCCTATAATTCACCCCTCCACTTT | CASSQDNPGESSYNSPLHF
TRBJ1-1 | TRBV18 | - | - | TGTGCCAGCGGGGGCGGTGTGAACACTGAAGCTTTCTTT | CASGGGVNTEAFF
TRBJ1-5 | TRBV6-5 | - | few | TGTGCCACCGAGGACAGTATGCGCAATCAGCCCCAGCATTTT | CATEDSMRNQPQHF
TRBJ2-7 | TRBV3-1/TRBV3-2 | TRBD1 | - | TGTGCCAGCAGCCTACCGGGACAGGGATTCTACGAGCAGTACTTC | CASSLPGQGFYEQYF
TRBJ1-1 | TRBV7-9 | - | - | TGTGCCAGCGCAGTCGGAGGGTCGGACACTGAAGCTTTCTTT | CASAVGGSDTEAFF
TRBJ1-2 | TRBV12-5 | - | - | TGTGCTAGTGGTTCAAATTATGGCTACACCTTC | CASGSNYGYTF
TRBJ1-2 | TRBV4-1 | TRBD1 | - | TGCGCCAGCAGCCAAAGGACAGGGTTTAACTATGGCTACACCTTC | CASSQRTGFNYGYTF
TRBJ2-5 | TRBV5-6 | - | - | TGTGCCAGCAGCTTGGCTACCCAGGGGCCCCGGGAGACCCAGTACTTC | CASSLATQGPRETQYF
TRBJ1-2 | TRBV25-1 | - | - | TGTGCCAGCAGTGAATCCAGGATGAACTACACCTTC | CASSESRMNYTF
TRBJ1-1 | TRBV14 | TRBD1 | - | TGTGCCAGCAGTCGGGACAGGGCGAACACTGAAGCTTTCTTT | CASSRDRANTEAFF
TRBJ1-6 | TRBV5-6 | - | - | TGTGCCAGCAGCCACGGTAGGAGAAATTCACCCCTCCACTTT | CASSHGRRNSPLHF
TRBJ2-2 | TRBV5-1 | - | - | TGCGCCAGCAGCTTAGCAGGGCCAGGGACCGGGGAGCTGTTTTTT | CASSLAGPGTGELFF